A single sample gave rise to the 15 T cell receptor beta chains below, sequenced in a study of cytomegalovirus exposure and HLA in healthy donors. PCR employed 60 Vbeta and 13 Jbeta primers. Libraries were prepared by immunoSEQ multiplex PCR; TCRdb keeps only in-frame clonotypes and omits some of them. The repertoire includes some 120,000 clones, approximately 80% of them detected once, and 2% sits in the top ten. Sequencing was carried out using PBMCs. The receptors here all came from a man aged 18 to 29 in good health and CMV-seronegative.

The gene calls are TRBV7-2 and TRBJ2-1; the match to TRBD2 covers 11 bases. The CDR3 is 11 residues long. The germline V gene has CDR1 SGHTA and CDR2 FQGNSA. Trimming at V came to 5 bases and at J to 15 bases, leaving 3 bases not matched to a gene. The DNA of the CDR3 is TGTGCCAGCAGCATACTAGCGGGAGTGTTCTTC. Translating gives CASSILAGVFF. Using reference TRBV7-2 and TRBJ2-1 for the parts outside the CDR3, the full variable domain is GAGVSQSPSNKVTEKGKDVELRCDPISGHTALYWYRQSLGQGLEFLIYFQGNSAPDKSGLPSDRFSAERTGGSVSTLTIQRTQQEDSAVYLCASSILAGVFFGPGTRLTVL.

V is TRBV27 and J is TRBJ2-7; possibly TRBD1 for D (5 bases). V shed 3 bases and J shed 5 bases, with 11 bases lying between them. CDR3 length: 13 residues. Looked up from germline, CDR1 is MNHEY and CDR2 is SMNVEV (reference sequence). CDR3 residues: CASSLRQGNEQYF. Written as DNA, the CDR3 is TGTGCCAGCAGTTTGCGGCAGGGTAACGAGCAGTACTTC.

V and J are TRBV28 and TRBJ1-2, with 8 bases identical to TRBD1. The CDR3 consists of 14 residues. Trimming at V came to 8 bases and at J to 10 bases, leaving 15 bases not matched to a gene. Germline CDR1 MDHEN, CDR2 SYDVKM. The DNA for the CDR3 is TGTGCCAGCGGTGATCGGACAGGGTCAAGGACCTACACCTTC. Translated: CASGDRTGSRTYTF.

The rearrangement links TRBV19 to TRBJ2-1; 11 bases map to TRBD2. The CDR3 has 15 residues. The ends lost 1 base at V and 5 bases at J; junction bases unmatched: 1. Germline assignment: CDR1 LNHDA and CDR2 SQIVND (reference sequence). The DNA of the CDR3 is TGTGCCAGTAGTATAGTGACTAGCGGGAACAATGAGCAGTTCTTC. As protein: CASSIVTSGNNEQFF.

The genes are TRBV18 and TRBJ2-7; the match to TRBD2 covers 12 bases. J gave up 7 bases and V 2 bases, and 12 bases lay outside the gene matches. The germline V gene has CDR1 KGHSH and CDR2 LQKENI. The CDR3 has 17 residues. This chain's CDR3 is CASSPNSLAGGPVEQYF. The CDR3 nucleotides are TGTGCCAGCTCACCAAACTCGCTAGCGGGAGGGCCGGTTGAGCAGTACTTC. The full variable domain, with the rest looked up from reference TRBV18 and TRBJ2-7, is NAGVMQNPRHLVRRRGQEARLRCSPMKGHSHVYWYRQLPEEGLKFMVYLQKENIIDESGMPKERFSAEFPKEGPSILRIQQVVRGDSAAYFCASSPNSLAGGPVEQYFGPGTRLTVT.

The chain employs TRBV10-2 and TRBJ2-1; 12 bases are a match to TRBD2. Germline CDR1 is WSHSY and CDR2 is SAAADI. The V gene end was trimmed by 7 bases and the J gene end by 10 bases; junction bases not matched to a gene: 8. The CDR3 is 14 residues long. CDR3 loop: CASKGTSGPGEQFF. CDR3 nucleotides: TGCGCCAGCAAGGGGACTAGCGGGCCGGGGGAGCAGTTCTTC.

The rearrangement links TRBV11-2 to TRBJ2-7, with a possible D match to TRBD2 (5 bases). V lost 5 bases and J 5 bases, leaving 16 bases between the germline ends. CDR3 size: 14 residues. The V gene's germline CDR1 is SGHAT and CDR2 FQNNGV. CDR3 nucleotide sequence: TGTGCCAGCAGCAAGAGGGAGCATGGAAACGAGCAGTACGTC. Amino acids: CASSKREHGNEQYV.

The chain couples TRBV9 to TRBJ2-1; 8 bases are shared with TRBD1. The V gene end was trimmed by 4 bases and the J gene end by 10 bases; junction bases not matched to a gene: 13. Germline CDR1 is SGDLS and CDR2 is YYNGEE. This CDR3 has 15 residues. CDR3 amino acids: CASSNGQGQLGEQFF. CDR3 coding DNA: TGTGCCAGCAGCAATGGACAGGGACAGCTTGGAGAGCAGTTCTTC.

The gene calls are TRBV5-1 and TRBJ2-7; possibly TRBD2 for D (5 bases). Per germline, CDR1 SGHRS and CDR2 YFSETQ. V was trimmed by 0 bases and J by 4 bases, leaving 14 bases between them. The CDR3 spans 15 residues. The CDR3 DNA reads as TGCGCCAGCAGCTTGGGGACTGGCCCCGAGTACGAGCAGTACGTC. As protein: CASSLGTGPEYEQYV.

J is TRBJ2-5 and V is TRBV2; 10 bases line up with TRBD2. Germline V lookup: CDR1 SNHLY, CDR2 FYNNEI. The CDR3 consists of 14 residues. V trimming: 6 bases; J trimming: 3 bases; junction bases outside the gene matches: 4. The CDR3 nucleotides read TGTGCCAGCAGCAGGACTAGCGGCAAAGAGACCCAGTACTTC. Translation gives CASSRTSGKETQYF.

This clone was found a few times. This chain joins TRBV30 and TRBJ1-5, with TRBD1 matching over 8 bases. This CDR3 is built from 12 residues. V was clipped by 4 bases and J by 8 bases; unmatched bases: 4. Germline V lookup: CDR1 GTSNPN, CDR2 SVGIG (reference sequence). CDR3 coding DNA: TGTGCCTGGAACAGGGGGTTGAAGCCCCAGCATTTT. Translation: CAWNRGLKPQHF. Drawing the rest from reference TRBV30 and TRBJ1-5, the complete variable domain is SQTIHQWPATLVQPVGSPLSLECTVEGTSNPNLYWYRQAAGRGLQLLFYSVGIGQISSEVPQNLSASRPQDRQFILSSKKLLLSDSGFYLCAWNRGLKPQHFGDGTRLSIL.

The CDR3 nucleotides are TGTGCCAGCTCAGGGGGACAGGGGCCCTCTGGCTACACCTTC. Translated: CASSGGQGPSGYTF. The rearrangement uses TRBV18 and TRBJ1-2; 10 nucleotides align to TRBD1. This CDR3 spans 14 amino acids. V lost 5 bases and J lost 7; bases outside the gene matches: 7. In germline, CDR1 is KGHSH, CDR2 LQKENI.

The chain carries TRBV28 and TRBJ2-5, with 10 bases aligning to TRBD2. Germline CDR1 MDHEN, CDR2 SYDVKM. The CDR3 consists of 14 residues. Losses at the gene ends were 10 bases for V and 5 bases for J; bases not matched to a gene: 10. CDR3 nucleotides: TGTGCCACCGAGCCTAGCGGGAGCAGGGAGACCCAGTACTTC. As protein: CATEPSGSRETQYF.

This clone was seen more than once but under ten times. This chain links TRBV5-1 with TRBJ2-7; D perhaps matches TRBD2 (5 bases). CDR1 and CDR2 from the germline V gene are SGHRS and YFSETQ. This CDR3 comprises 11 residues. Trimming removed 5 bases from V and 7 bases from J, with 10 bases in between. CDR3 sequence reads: CASRLTGEQYF. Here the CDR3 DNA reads TGCGCCAGCAGGTTGACGGGAGAGCAGTACTTC.

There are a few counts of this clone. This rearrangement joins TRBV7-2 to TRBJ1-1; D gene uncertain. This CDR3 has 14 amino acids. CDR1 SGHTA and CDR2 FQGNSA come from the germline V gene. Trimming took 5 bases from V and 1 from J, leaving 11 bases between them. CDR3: CASSLGSSNTEAFF. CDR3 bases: TGTGCCAGCAGCCTGGGGAGTTCGAACACTGAAGCTTTCTTT.